Each of the 19 T cell receptor beta chains below was sequenced from the same sample in a study of cytomegalovirus exposure and HLA in healthy donors. The PCR had 60 Vbeta and 13 Jbeta primers. Only in-frame clones appear in the TCRdb table, and some are missing; sequencing was by immunoSEQ multiplex PCR. The profile shows about 160,000 clones, 65% to 80% of them singletons. Sequenced material: PBMCs. The receptors were gathered from a man aged 35 to 55 in good health and CMV-seronegative.

The table lists this clone with a count of one. A read error may account for a junction end that differs from germline. The chain joins TRBV7-9 to TRBJ2-3, with D perhaps TRBD2 (5 bases). CDR1 is SEHNR, CDR2 FQNEAQ, per germline (reference sequence). The CDR3 has 18 residues. CDR3 nucleotide sequence: TGTTCCAGCAGCTTTCTTCGGGGAAACAACCTCCGCACAGATACGCAGTATTTT. Translating gives CSSSFLRGNNLRTDTQYF.

This chain links TRBV5-6 with TRBJ2-1; tentatively, D is TRBD1 (6 bases). The CDR3 runs 15 residues. Germline CDR1 and CDR2: SGHDT and YYEEEE. Trimming took 5 bases from V and 9 from J, leaving 21 bases between them. CDR3 DNA: TGTGCCAGCAGTAGTACGGGCAAGAGGGACACTGAGCAGTTCTTC. The encoded protein is CASSSTGKRDTEQFF.

The gene calls are TRBV7-3 and TRBJ2-1; 7 bases agree with TRBD1. Germline V gene lookup returns CDR1 SGHTA and CDR2 FQGTGA. J lost 7 bases, V lost 5 bases, and 8 bases had no gene match. The CDR3 totals 14 residues. CDR3 in DNA: TGTGCCAGCAGCCCTCGACAGGGAATAAATGAGCAGTTCTTC. Its protein is CASSPRQGINEQFF.

This sequence joins TRBV5-1 and TRBJ2-3; 7 positions agree with TRBD1. This CDR3 contains 16 residues. J was trimmed by 2 bases and V by 0 bases; bases with no gene match: 6. The germline CDR1 and CDR2 sequences are SGHRS and YFSETQ. The CDR3 sequence: CASSLVRQGYTDTQYF. DNA of the CDR3: TGCGCCAGCAGCTTGGTCAGACAGGGCTACACAGATACGCAGTATTTT. The full variable domain, rest sourced from reference TRBV5-1 and TRBJ2-3, is KAGVTQTPRYLIKTRGQQVTLSCSPISGHRSVSWYQQTPGQGLQFLFEYFSETQRNKGNFPGRFSGRQFSNSRSEMNVSTLELGDSALYLCASSLVRQGYTDTQYFGPGTRLTVL.

This sequence joins TRBV6-5 and TRBJ2-5; 7 nucleotides align to TRBD1. The CDR3 covers 15 residues. Germline CDR1 is MNHEY and CDR2 is SVGAGI. V lost 2 bases to trimming and J lost 5 bases; unmatched junction nucleotides: 8. The CDR3 sequence: CASSYGTEFAETQYF. As DNA, the CDR3 is TGTGCCAGCAGTTACGGGACAGAATTCGCCGAGACCCAGTACTTC.

This clone is a singleton in its sample. The chain combines TRBV4-3 with TRBJ2-7, with D unresolved. Germline V lookup: CDR1 LGHNA, CDR2 YSLEER. The CDR3 is made up of 13 amino acids. Between the trimmed V and J ends, which lost 0 bases and 3 bases, there was a span of 6 bases. CDR3 in DNA: TGCGCCAGCAGCCAAGACAGATTCTACGAGCAGTACTTC. Amino acid sequence: CASSQDRFYEQYF.

The chain uses TRBV9 and TRBJ1-2; D is uncertain. The V end was cut by 0 bases, the J end by 0 bases, with 12 bases between. The length of the CDR3 is 16 residues. Germline assignment: CDR1 SGDLS and CDR2 YYNGEE. The CDR3 loop is CASSVDAGQTNYGYTF. The CDR3, as DNA: TGTGCCAGCAGCGTAGATGCTGGTCAGACTAACTATGGCTACACCTTC. The variable domain in full, completed from reference TRBV9 and TRBJ1-2, reads DSGVTQTPKHLITATGQRVTLRCSPRSGDLSVYWYQQSLDQGLQFLIQYYNGEERAKGNILERFSAQQFPDLHSELNLSSLELGDSALYFCASSVDAGQTNYGYTFGSGTRLTVV.

This chain joins TRBV19 and TRBJ1-1, with D unclear. V lost 5 bases and J lost 1, with 8 bases in between. CDR1 and CDR2 (germline): LNHDA, SQIVND (reference sequence). The CDR3 spans 13 residues. In DNA form, the CDR3 reads TGTGCCAGTAGTGTTGACTCGAACACTGAAGCTTTCTTT. This encodes CASSVDSNTEAFF.

J is TRBJ2-5 and V is TRBV30; no definite D call. Gene TRBJ2-7 matches the end of the DNA better, so the J call may be wrong. The CDR3 has 13 residues. Germline lookup yields CDR1 GTSNPN and CDR2 SVGIG (reference sequence). CDR3 sequence reads: CAWSVHSPYEQYF. CDR3 coding DNA: TGTGCCTGGAGTGTACACAGCCCCTACGAGCAGTACTTC.

This clone was seen a handful of times. The CDR3 reads CASSPTRTGGISEQYF. CDR3 nucleotide sequence: TGCGCCAGCAGCCCTACCCGGACAGGGGGAATCTCCGAGCAGTACTTC. This chain joins TRBV4-1 and TRBJ2-7, with 10 bases identical to TRBD1. V lost 4 bases, J lost 6 bases, and 12 bases stayed unmatched. Germline CDR1 is MGHRA and CDR2 is YSYEKL. The CDR3 is made up of 16 amino acids.

This clone is a singleton in its sample. The V gene is TRBV19, the J gene TRBJ1-2; 7 positions agree with TRBD1. CDR1 is LNHDA and CDR2 is SQIVND in the germline V gene (reference sequence). Trimming at V came to 3 bases and at J to 5 bases, leaving 9 bases not matched to a gene. This CDR3 has 15 amino acids. For the CDR3, the DNA is TGTGCCAGTAGTATTGGAGGGGGCTACTGGTATGGCTACACCTTC. It codes for CASSIGGGYWYGYTF.

CDR3 residues: CAWRGGGAHEQYF. Here the CDR3 DNA reads TGTGCCTGGCGCGGCGGGGGGGCCCACGAGCAGTACTTC. The genes are TRBV30 and TRBJ2-7; TRBD2 matches at 9 bases. Germline CDR1 GTSNPN, CDR2 SVGIG (reference sequence). The CDR3 extends over 13 amino acids. V gave up 5 bases and J gave up 5 bases; unmatched junction bases: 7.

This chain connects TRBV4-2 to TRBJ1-3; 7 bases agree with TRBD1. With 0 bases clipped from V and 5 bases from J, the junction kept 4 bases outside the gene matches. CDR3 length equals 15 residues. Per germline, CDR1 LGHNA and CDR2 YNFKEQ. CDR3 in amino acids: CASSQDRDRRNTIYF. The CDR3 nucleotides are TGTGCCAGCAGCCAAGACCGGGACAGAAGAAACACCATATATTTT.

This chain joins TRBV27 and TRBJ2-7, with TRBD1 as a possible D gene (6 bases). With 0 bases removed from V and 2 bases from J, the gap between germline ends came to 20 bases. The CDR3 covers 18 residues. The germline gives CDR1 MNHEY, CDR2 SMNVEV (reference sequence). In DNA form, the CDR3 reads TGTGCCAGCAGTTTATCAAAGGACAGAATATCAGGGGCCTACGAGCAGTACTTC. This translates into CASSLSKDRISGAYEQYF.

The CDR3 nucleotides are TGTGCCAGCAGCCTAGGGACAGGTGGGTCCTACGAGCAGTACTTC. It is translated as CASSLGTGGSYEQYF. The V gene is TRBV5-8, the J gene TRBJ2-7, with 8 bases lining up with TRBD1. CDR1 is SGHTS, CDR2 YDEGEE, per germline. The CDR3 totals 15 residues. The V and J ends lost 4 bases and 1 base, in that order; junction bases with no gene match: 7.

The chain recombines TRBV6-4 with TRBJ2-7; D is unresolved. The V and J ends lost 10 bases and 3 bases respectively, with 16 bases between them. Germline V gene lookup returns CDR1 MRHNA and CDR2 SNTAGT. CDR3 size: 13 residues. CDR3 amino acids: CAKTDTVSYEQYF. Here the CDR3 DNA reads TGTGCCAAAACCGACACGGTTAGCTACGAGCAGTACTTC.

This chain connects TRBV30 to TRBJ1-5, with a weak D call TRBD1 (5 bases). CDR3 length equals 12 residues. The V and J ends lost 2 bases and 9 bases respectively, with 11 bases between them. Germline CDR1 and CDR2: GTSNPN and SVGIG (reference sequence). This CDR3 is CAWSQGRGPQHF. The DNA for the CDR3 is TGTGCCTGGAGTCAGGGTCGTGGGCCCCAGCATTTT.

This clone was seen a single time. J is TRBJ2-7 and V is TRBV6-1; D is perhaps TRBD1 (6 bases). The CDR3 is made up of 14 amino acids. CDR1 is MNHNS, CDR2 SASEGT, per germline. With 5 bases removed from V and 2 bases from J, the gap between germline ends came to 13 bases. CDR3 in DNA: TGTGCCAGCAGTCAGACAGGCCTAACCTACGAGCAGTACTTC. Protein sequence: CASSQTGLTYEQYF.

V usage is TRBV4-1 and J usage is TRBJ1-2; 10 bases match TRBD1. Germline V gives CDR1 MGHRA, CDR2 YSYEKL. Germline trimming cut 5 bases from V and 8 bases from J; bases unmatched to any gene: 11. The CDR3 is 15 residues long. CDR3 coding DNA: TGCGCCAGCAGCGCCCATTCGGGACAGGGGATCGGCTACACCTTC. Its translation is CASSAHSGQGIGYTF.